Listed below are T cell receptor beta chains from one sample, sequenced in a study of cytomegalovirus exposure and HLA in healthy donors. Profiling relied on immunoSEQ multiplex PCR, and the TCRdb table lists in-frame clones only, not all of them. The sample shows roughly 130,000 clones, approximately 72% of them seen only once. The sequencing input was PBMCs. All receptors derive from a woman between 55 and 75 years old in good health and CMV-seronegative. Both conserved end residues are part of each CDR3. The D gene is left open where the match is weak. Clone size is not always given. Where it is, it says once, few, many or a class for expanded clones.

TRBJ2-7	TRBV27	-	-	TGTGCCCGGATCGGCGGGGCCTACGAGCAGTACTTC	CARIGGAYEQYF
TRBJ2-1	TRBV19	-	TRBD2	TGTGCCAGTAGTATCCGCGGGGGAGAGCAGTTCTTC	CASSIRGGEQFF
TRBJ1-2	TRBV7-2	-	TRBD1	TGTGCCAGCGGGACAGGGTCGTTCGGCTACACCTTC	CASGTGSFGYTF
TRBJ2-1	TRBV6-6	-	-	TGTGCCAGCAGTGACCTGGAGGGCTCCTACAATGAGCAGTTCTTC	CASSDLEGSYNEQFF
TRBJ2-3	TRBV7-6	-	-	TGTGCCAGCAGCTTAAGCCGGTTAACTCGCACAGATACGCAGTATTTT	CASSLSRLTRTDTQYF
TRBJ2-7	TRBV28	few	-	TGTGCCAGCAGTATCGACTCGTCCTACGAGCAGTACTTC	CASSIDSSYEQYF
TRBJ2-2	TRBV15	-	-	TGTGCCACCAGACCAGTGAACATCGGGGAGCTGTTTTTT	CATRPVNIGELFF
TRBJ2-5	TRBV5-1	-	TRBD2	TGCGCCAGCAGGACTAGCGGGAGGCGTGAAGAGACCCAGTACTTC	CASRTSGRREETQYF
TRBJ2-2	TRBV6-5	few	TRBD1	TGTGCCAGCAGTTATCTCCAAACAGGGGGCAACGGGGAGCTGTTTTTT	CASSYLQTGGNGELFF
TRBJ1-1	TRBV5-6	few	-	TGTGCCAGCAGCTTGGGCCTGCGGGGGGGGACTGAAGCTTTCTTT	CASSLGLRGGTEAFF
TRBJ2-7	TRBV7-8	-	-	TGTGCCAGCAGCTTAGTCCGCGACCCGACTTACGAGCAGTACTTC	CASSLVRDPTYEQYF